The next 14 T cell receptor beta chains were all read from a single sample in a study of T cell responses to AZD1222 COVID-19 vaccine. Profiled with immunoSEQ multiplex PCR; TCRdb holds only in-frame clones, not every one. The repertoire consists of approximately 98,000 clones, with approximately 86% occurring once and the leading ten covering around 3.2%. The sequencing here drew on peripheral blood, taken on day 0 of AZD1222 vaccination. The receptors here all came from an adult in good health.

The rearrangement joins TRBV7-9 to TRBJ2-5, with 13 bases fitting TRBD2. The CDR3 length is 15 residues. Germline V gene data show CDR1 as SEHNR and CDR2 as FQNEAQ (reference sequence). After removal of 5 bases from V and 4 bases from J, the junction contained 4 bases not matched to a gene. The CDR3 spells CASSGLAGEGETQYF. In DNA form, the CDR3 reads TGTGCCAGCAGCGGACTAGCGGGGGAGGGAGAGACCCAGTACTTC.

V usage is TRBV7-2 and J usage is TRBJ1-4; 8 bases map to TRBD1. CDR3 length: 14 residues. Trimming cost V 5 bases and J 7 bases; bases outside gene matches: 6. CDR1 is SGHTA and CDR2 is FQGNSA in the germline V gene. The CDR3, as DNA: TGTGCCAGCAGCCAGGGGGCAGGGGGTGAAAAACTGTTTTTT. It specifies CASSQGAGGEKLFF. Variable domain in full (rest from reference TRBV7-2 and TRBJ1-4): GAGVSQSPSNKVTEKGKDVELRCDPISGHTALYWYRQSLGQGLEFLIYFQGNSAPDKSGLPSDRFSAERTGGSVSTLTIQRTQQEDSAVYLCASSQGAGGEKLFFGSGTQLSVL.

The chain employs TRBV7-2 and TRBJ2-3, with 10 bases matching TRBD2. CDR1 SGHTA and CDR2 FQGNSA come from the germline V gene. The CDR3 totals 16 residues. The junction had 5 bases not matched to a gene; V was cut back by 5 bases and J by 0 bases. Here the CDR3 DNA reads TGTGCCAGCAGCATGAGCGGGGGGGCTAGCACAGATACGCAGTATTTT. Protein product: CASSMSGGASTDTQYF.

The CDR3 DNA reads as TGCGCCACCAAAGGAGAGCGGGGGGAAACAGATACGCAGTATTTT. It yields the protein CATKGERGETDTQYF. This rearrangement joins TRBV10-1 to TRBJ2-3; TRBD2 aligns across 9 bases. CDR1 is WNHNN, CDR2 SYGVQD, per germline (reference sequence). Trimming cost V 10 bases and J 3 bases; bases outside gene matches: 11. The CDR3 is 15 residues long.

This chain connects TRBV28 to TRBJ2-3; the D is unclear. Trimming left V 4 bases short and J 0 bases short, with 14 bases between. The CDR3 has 16 residues. Germline V gene lookup returns CDR1 MDHEN and CDR2 SYDVKM. The CDR3 DNA reads TGTGCCAGCAGTTCCCCTTATCAACCTAGCACAGATACGCAGTATTTT. Translation gives CASSSPYQPSTDTQYF.

V and J are TRBV7-2 and TRBJ1-2, with 8 bases that match TRBD1. The CDR3 is 15 amino acids. CDR1 and CDR2 (germline): SGHTA, FQGNSA. V lost 2 bases and J lost 8; bases outside the gene matches: 10. The CDR3, as DNA: TGTGCCAGCAGCTTAAGGCGGACAGGGACGTTGGGCTACACCTTC. Translating gives CASSLRRTGTLGYTF.

V gene TRBV9 combines with J gene TRBJ1-5; possible D gene TRBD1, 6 bases. Germline-derived CDR1 and CDR2 are SGDLS and YYNGEE. The V end lost 1 base, the J end lost 2 bases, and 10 bases lay between the germline ends. The CDR3 extends over 15 amino acids. CDR3 residues: CASSVSAGGNQPQHF. The CDR3 coding sequence is TGTGCCAGCAGCGTATCGGCAGGGGGCAATCAGCCCCAGCATTTT.

The chain links TRBV7-6 to TRBJ2-5; 12 bases fit TRBD2. The germline V gene encodes CDR1 SGHVS and CDR2 FNYEAQ. This CDR3 region has 16 residues. The ends lost 3 bases at V and 4 bases at J; junction bases unmatched: 6. The CDR3 here is CASSFGPSGGGETQYF. CDR3 nucleotides: TGTGCCAGCAGCTTCGGGCCTAGCGGGGGGGGAGAGACCCAGTACTTC.

This clone was seen just once. The chain uses TRBV28 and TRBJ1-2; 8 bases fit TRBD1. The CDR3 contains 16 residues. Trimming at V came to 2 bases and at J to 3 bases, leaving 8 bases not matched to a gene. Germline V lookup: CDR1 MDHEN, CDR2 SYDVKM. CDR3 in DNA: TGTGCCAGCAGTTTAGGGCTAGTACAGGGGGACTATGGCTACACCTTC. It codes for CASSLGLVQGDYGYTF.

The rearrangement links TRBV9 to TRBJ2-7; D not certain. The CDR3 consists of 12 residues. The germline V gene encodes CDR1 SGDLS and CDR2 YYNGEE. The V gene lost 0 bases and the J gene lost 3 bases, with 4 bases spanning the gap. The CDR3 region has the DNA TGTGCCAGCAGCGTAGAGGGCTACGAGCAGTACTTC. Residues: CASSVEGYEQYF.

V and J are TRBV2 and TRBJ2-7; D may be TRBD1 (6 bases). The V and J ends lost 7 bases and 2 bases respectively, with 12 bases between them. The CDR3 extends over 13 amino acids. CDR1 is SNHLY and CDR2 is FYNNEI in the germline V gene. The CDR3 nucleotides read TGTGCCAGCAACAGGGTGTTTCCCTACGAGCAGTACTTC. Its translation: CASNRVFPYEQYF. The full variable domain, rest sourced from reference TRBV2 and TRBJ2-7, is EPEVTQTPSHQVTQMGQEVILRCVPISNHLYFYWYRQILGQKVEFLVSFYNNEISEKSEIFDDQFSVERPDGSNFTLKIRSTKLEDSAMYFCASNRVFPYEQYFGPGTRLTVT.

This clone has a single count. V and J are TRBV19 and TRBJ1-1; 10 bases line up with TRBD1. Trimming took 5 bases from V and 7 from J; bases not matched to a gene: 10. The CDR3 length is 15 residues. Germline lookup yields CDR1 LNHDA and CDR2 SQIVND (reference sequence). The CDR3 DNA sequence: TGTGCCAGTAGTTTCCCAGTGGGACAGGGGATTGAAGCTTTCTTT. Translation: CASSFPVGQGIEAFF.

This rearrangement joins TRBV4-2 to TRBJ2-1; D unresolved. The CDR3 has 14 residues. The germline V gene encodes CDR1 LGHNA and CDR2 YNFKEQ. The V end was cut by 0 bases, the J end by 6 bases, with 9 bases between. The DNA of the CDR3 is TGTGCCAGCAGCCAAGACCAAACGTTCAATGAGCAGTTCTTC. Its translation: CASSQDQTFNEQFF.

The chain couples TRBV7-2 to TRBJ1-1; no definite D call. With 2 bases removed from V and 5 bases from J, the gap between germline ends came to 12 bases. Germline V CDR1 and CDR2: SGHTA, FQGNSA. This CDR3 spans 14 amino acids. CDR3 sequence: CASSLYGEATEAFF. CDR3 DNA sequence: TGTGCCAGCAGCTTATATGGGGAGGCGACTGAAGCTTTCTTT.